This entry features one T cell receptor beta chain sequence. The antigen remains unidentified. The sample originates from a study of cytomegalovirus exposure and HLA in healthy donors. Study findings and constraints: Previous analysis showed most TCR beta V segments were productive about 87% or about 30% of the time.

With 60 Vbeta and 13 Jbeta primers, the PCR was carried out. Profiling relied on immunoSEQ multiplex PCR, and the TCRdb table lists in-frame clones only, not all of them. The sample carries roughly 190,000 clones, 85% to 90% recorded once. The CDR3 consists of 18 residues. After removal of 7 bases from V and 0 bases from J, the junction contained 12 bases not matched to a gene. The sample taken for sequencing was PBMCs. V usage is TRBV23-1 and J usage is TRBJ2-6; 7 nucleotides match TRBD1. TRBV23-1 is reported as an ORF; its role is uncertain. The TCR was taken from a man aged 25-40 years in good health and CMV-seronegative. The CDR3 DNA reads as TGCGCCAGCAAAGGGTCGGGACAGCGACTCTCTGGGGCCAACGTCCTGACTTTC. This encodes CASKGSGQRLSGANVLTF.